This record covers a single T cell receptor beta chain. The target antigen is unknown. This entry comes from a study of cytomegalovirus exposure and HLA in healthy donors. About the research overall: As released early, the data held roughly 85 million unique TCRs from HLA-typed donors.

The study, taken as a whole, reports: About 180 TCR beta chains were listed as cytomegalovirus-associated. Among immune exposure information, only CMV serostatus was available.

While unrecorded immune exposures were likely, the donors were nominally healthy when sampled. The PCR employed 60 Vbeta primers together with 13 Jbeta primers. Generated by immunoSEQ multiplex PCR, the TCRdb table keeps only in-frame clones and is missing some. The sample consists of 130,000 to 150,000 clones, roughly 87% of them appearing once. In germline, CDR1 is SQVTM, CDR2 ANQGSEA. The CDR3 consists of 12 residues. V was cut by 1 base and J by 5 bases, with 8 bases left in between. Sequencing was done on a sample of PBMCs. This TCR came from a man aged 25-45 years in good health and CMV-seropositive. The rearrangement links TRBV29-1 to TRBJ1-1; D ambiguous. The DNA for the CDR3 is TGCAGCGTTGAAGTAATACAAACTGAAGCTTTCTTT. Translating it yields CSVEVIQTEAFF.